The TCR beta chain described here comes from a study of response to subunit inactivated influenza vaccine. This CDR3 is built from 13 residues. Trimming removed 4 bases from V and 0 bases from J, with 8 bases in between. Germline V gives CDR1 SGHDT, CDR2 YYEEEE. TCRdb fed the RT-PCR reads into MiXCR, producing one record per CDR3 protein. This table holds around 580,000 distinct CDR3 sequences, approximately 14% found once. The J gene is TRBJ2-7, the V gene TRBV5-6; D gene uncertain. The sequence came from a man in his forties or fifties who received an inactivated influenza vaccine. The sequencing used PBMCs from blood, collected approximately 13 days after vaccination. CDR3 DNA: TGTGCCAGCAGCGCCCGAGCCTCCTACGAGCAGTACTTC. It translates to CASSARASYEQYF.